This T cell receptor beta chain appears in the sequencing data of a study of Graves' ophthalmopathy and Graves' hyperthyroidism. Study conclusions and caveats: It was with roughly 70% sensitivity and 72.22% specificity that the model predicted ophthalmopathy progression. Ophthalmopathy cases were distinguished from stable hyperthyroidism by a 13-signature model, reaching 85% to 90% sensitivity and approximately 83% specificity.

The authors amplified TCR beta CDR3 regions, and they did so from RNA transcripts for repertoire sequencing. HTBI-primed RT-PCR formed the first round, and a multiplex PCR formed the second. TCRdb fed the multiplex PCR reads into MiXCR, producing one record per CDR3 protein. The sample comprises more than 300,000 distinct CDR3 sequences, approximately 17% of which are singletons, and roughly 2.3% rests with the top ten. Germline loops: CDR1 MNHEY, CDR2 SVGAGI. The CDR3 contains 15 residues. Newly diagnosed hyperthyroidism donors, aged 18 to 65, duration under 2 months. For this clonotype: As yet, its antigen is unknown. One junction end does not reproduce the germline sequence, and a read error may be involved.

The sequenced material came from peripheral blood. The clonotype comes from an adult woman with stable Graves' hyperthyroidism. J is TRBJ2-2 and V is TRBV6-5; the D gene is possibly TRBD2 (6 bases). The CDR3, as DNA: TGTGCCAGCAGTTACCGGCGTTGGGAGGCCGGAGAGCTGTGTTTT. This translates into CASSYRRWEAGELCF.